This is a list of T cell receptor beta chains from one sample in a study of blood T cell repertoires in COVID-19. Assay used: immunoSEQ multiplex PCR; TCRdb lists only in-frame clones, some missing. The sample shows about 200,000 clones, over 80% of them seen only once. The source material was peripheral blood. These receptors all stem from a man in his fifties or sixties with COVID-19, enrolled during active disease. The CDR3 runs from the conserved cysteine through the conserved F or W. The D gene is left open where the match is weak. Clone size is stated in some rows and not others, as once, few, many or a class when expanded.

NA	NA	TRBV2	TRBJ1-1	TGTGCCAGCAGTGAAGAGCGTACGGCTAACACTGAAGCTTTCTTT	CASSEERTANTEAFF
NA	NA	TRBV5-1	TRBJ2-7	TGCGCCAGCAGCTTGGGGGTAGGGGAAGGCCCCTACGAGCAGTACTTC	CASSLGVGEGPYEQYF
NA	NA	TRBV29-1	TRBJ1-1	TGCAGCGTTGTTAGACAGTACCCGAACACTGAAGCTTTCTTT	CSVVRQYPNTEAFF
NA	NA	TRBV7-9	TRBJ2-3	TGTGCCAGCAGCTTAGCTGGACGTCAGCCAGGGCGAGATACGCAGTATTTT	CASSLAGRQPGRDTQYF
NA	NA	TRBV28	TRBJ2-1	TGTGCCAGCAGTCCATCGTGGGCGCCGAGCTATGAGCAGTTCTTC	CASSPSWAPSYEQFF
NA	TRBD1	TRBV6-5	TRBJ1-2	TGTGCCAGCAGGACAGGGCAACTAAACTATGGCTACACCTTC	CASRTGQLNYGYTF
NA	NA	TRBV5-1	TRBJ2-3	TGCGCCAGCGCCCTAGGCCGGGGTGGTATAGATACGCAGTATTTT	CASALGRGGIDTQYF
NA	NA	TRBV11-2	TRBJ1-3	TGTGCCAGCAGCTTAGTTATGGGAAACACCATATATTTT	CASSLVMGNTIYF
NA	TRBD1	TRBV6-5	TRBJ1-2	TGTGCCAGCAGTCCTGACAGGGGGTACTATGGCTACACCTTC	CASSPDRGYYGYTF
NA	NA	TRBV7-3	TRBJ1-6	TGTGCCAGCAGATCTCGGGGGAGGGATTCACCCCTCCACTTT	CASRSRGRDSPLHF
once	NA	TRBV6-5	TRBJ1-4	TGTGCCAGCAGTACGTGGGGGCGCGAAAAACTGTTTTTT	CASSTWGREKLFF
NA	NA	TRBV4-1	TRBJ2-1	TGCGCCAGCAGCCAGGAGGGGAGGGGGATCGGTGAGCAGTTCTTC	CASSQEGRGIGEQFF
NA	NA	TRBV11-2	TRBJ1-1	TGTGCCAGCAGCTTACTTTCCGGGAAGAACACTGAAGCTTTCTTT	CASSLLSGKNTEAFF
NA	NA	TRBV28	TRBJ1-2	TGTGCCAGCAGTTTATTCCGACCGCGGTCCTATGGCTACACCTTC	CASSLFRPRSYGYTF
NA	NA	TRBV19	TRBJ1-5	TGTGCCAGTAGCTTTCCAGGGGGCAATCAGCCCCAGCATTTT	CASSFPGGNQPQHF
NA	NA	TRBV18	TRBJ1-1	TGTGCCAGCTCACCAATGGCAACTGAAGCTTTCTTT	CASSPMATEAFF
NA	NA	TRBV20-1	TRBJ1-1	TGCAGTGCTAGTTCCCGAAGGGGCCTCACCGAAGCTTTCTTT	CSASSRRGLTEAFF
few	NA	TRBV18	TRBJ1-5	TGTGCCAGCTCACCACCGGGGGGAAATCAGCCCCAGCATTTT	CASSPPGGNQPQHF
NA	NA	TRBV7-9	TRBJ1-4	TGTGCCAGCAGCTTAAGGGGCGGAAATGAAAAACTGTTTTTT	CASSLRGGNEKLFF
NA	NA	TRBV29-1	TRBJ1-3	TGCAGCGCTCGGACGGGGAGCTCTGGAAACACCATATATTTT	CSARTGSSGNTIYF
NA	TRBD1	TRBV6-5	TRBJ2-7	TGTGCCAGCAGTTCACAGGGACAGGGGTCCTACGAGCAGTACTTC	CASSSQGQGSYEQYF
NA	NA	TRBV28	TRBJ2-7	TGTGCCAGCAGTCCCCATCCCCCGGGGTTTGAGGGCAAGCAGTACTTC	CASSPHPPGFEGKQYF
NA	NA	TRBV6-5	TRBJ2-7	TGTGCCAGCAGTTCTACCCTACAGGATCCGTACGAGCAGTACTTC	CASSSTLQDPYEQYF
NA	TRBD1	TRBV7-2	TRBJ1-3	TGTGCCAGCAGCTTGGGGACAGGGAGATCTGGAAACACCATATATTTT	CASSLGTGRSGNTIYF
NA	TRBD2	TRBV30	TRBJ2-1	TGTGCCTGGAGCAATTACCCGGGACTAGCGGCCAATGAGCAGTTCTTC	CAWSNYPGLAANEQFF
NA	TRBD1	TRBV6-1	TRBJ1-2	TGTGCCAGCAGTGAAGTTTACAGGGGGAAGCCTAACTATGGCTACACCTTC	CASSEVYRGKPNYGYTF